This T cell receptor beta chain came from a study of cytomegalovirus exposure and HLA in healthy donors. Overall study results and limits: It is likely that the observed cluster of highly shared sequence variants was a sequencing artifact. Relative to the approximately 700-donor mean, N-insertions were reportedly fewer in an Asian-associated ancestry cluster in a later analysis. V- and J-gene trimming of TCR beta was linked (in a later analysis) to a missense DCLRE1C variant.

To note about this clone: The antigen is unknown.

The PCR had 60 Vbeta and 13 Jbeta primers. TCRdb keeps only in-frame clones here, not all; method: immunoSEQ multiplex PCR. The sample has about 200,000 clones. CDR1 and CDR2 from the germline V gene are SNHLY and FYNNEI. This CDR3 has 14 residues. Trimming removed 8 bases from V and 12 bases from J, with 23 bases in between. The chain links TRBV2 to TRBJ2-1; no clear D. This receptor was identified in a boy younger than 18 in good health and CMV-seronegative. Sequenced input: PBMCs. CDR3 coding DNA: TGTGCCAGCTCTCCCGCCGGCGGCGGTGTCCGGCAGTTCTTC. Its translation is CASSPAGGGVRQFF.